This T cell receptor (beta chain) is from a study of CD8 T cells in Susac syndrome. Study-wide results and limits: As the study acknowledged, the number of individuals in its TCR sequencing and HLA analysis was relatively small.

An input of roughly 0.5 to 1 ug of RNA was subjected to reverse transcription using random hexamers. An immunoSEQ multiplex PCR generated amplified TCR beta CDR3 products spanning 54 Vbeta and 13 Jbeta. TCRdb ran MiXCR on the immunoSEQ multiplex PCR reads and lists one entry per CDR3 protein. The data contain some 150,000 distinct CDR3 sequences, over 85% of them singletons. Sequencing of TCR beta was performed on blood CD8+ T cells and on blood CD4+ T cells. Negative isolation yielded CD8+ and CD4+ T cells; FACS enriched TEMRA cells. CDR3 length equals 15 residues. Germline assignment: CDR1 DFQATT and CDR2 SNEGSKA (reference sequence). J gave up 3 bases and V 0 bases, and 4 bases lay outside the gene matches. Worth noting for this clonotype: The antigen is undetermined.

Source material: CD8+ T cells from PBMCs. The TCR originated in a human donor with multiple sclerosis. The V call is TRBV20-1, the J call TRBJ2-2; TRBD2 aligns across 7 bases. CDR3 protein: CSARDGRGDTGELFF. The CDR3 DNA is TGCAGTGCTAGAGATGGGAGGGGTGACACCGGGGAGCTGTTTTTT.